This T cell receptor (beta chain) emerged from a study of blood T cells in healthy people across ages. In regard to this clonotype: Mismatch with germline at one junction end may stem from a read error.

Sample-barcoded 5' priming and a J-beta primer mix drove a second PCR of about 6 to 12 cycles. The template-switch adaptor was a 5' adaptor with 12 random nucleotides. It tagged each cDNA molecule. TCRdb analysed the 5' RACE reads with MiXCR anew, one entry per CDR3 protein. There are about 760,000 distinct CDR3 sequences in the sample; 56% occur only once, and 25% to 30% lies in the top ten. The CDR3 loop spans 16 amino acids. CDR1 and CDR2 from the germline V gene are SGDLS and YYNGEE. Each donor supplied approximately 10 milliliters of peripheral blood. Every sample gave at least 6 micrograms of total RNA when it was extracted.

The sequenced sample was blood. The origin of this receptor is a man aged 40-49 years in good health. The J gene is TRBJ1-2, the V gene TRBV9; D is perhaps TRBD1 (6 bases). CDR3 bases: TGTGCCAGCAGCGCGCGCCCTTCCGGGACATCCTATGACTACACCTTC. It yields the protein CASSARPSGTSYDYTF.